The next 10 T cell receptor beta chains were all read from a single sample in a study of identical twins. Each CDR3 protein is one row after TCRdb ran MiXCR on the 5' RACE reads. In the table there are 500,000 to 650,000 distinct CDR3 sequences, around 7.5% of which are singletons. The same sample was also studied in work on yellow fever vaccine responses in identical twins.

Sequencing was carried out using PBMCs. These receptors all come from a woman between 18 and 30 years old in good health.

This clonotype was recorded many times. The chain links TRBV5-1 to TRBJ1-6; D gene unclear. With 1 base removed from V and 4 bases from J, the gap between germline ends came to 6 bases. The length of the CDR3 is 14 residues. The germline V gene has CDR1 SGHRS and CDR2 YFSETQ. CDR3 protein: CASSLTPYNSPLHF. CDR3 DNA: TGCGCCAGCAGCTTGACACCGTATAATTCACCCCTCCACTTT.

The rearrangement links TRBV4-1 to TRBJ1-6; 11 positions match TRBD1. The J segment lost 10 bases and the V segment lost 3 bases, leaving 11 bases of the junction unmatched. This CDR3 is built from 17 residues. Germline CDR1 reads MGHRA; CDR2 reads YSYEKL. CDR3 amino acids: CASSHDRAGTGGSPLHF. The CDR3 bases are TGCGCCAGCAGCCACGACAGGGCCGGGACAGGGGGATCACCCCTCCACTTT.

This clonotype was recorded at least ten times. The chain uses TRBV5-1 and TRBJ2-5; 9 nucleotides line up with TRBD1. The CDR3 is 18 residues long. Trimming took 0 bases from V and 1 from J; bases not matched to a gene: 10. Germline lookup yields CDR1 SGHRS and CDR2 YFSETQ. The CDR3 DNA reads as TGCGCCAGCAGCTTGGGGGTCACAGGGGGCGCATTCCAAGAGACCCAGTACTTC. It codes for CASSLGVTGGAFQETQYF.

This clonotype was counted at least ten times. V gene TRBV9 combines with J gene TRBJ2-7, with no clear D. The V gene lost 2 bases and the J gene lost 1 base, with 10 bases spanning the gap. Germline values: CDR1 SGDLS, CDR2 YYNGEE. This CDR3 is built from 14 residues. The CDR3 DNA sequence: TGTGCCAGCAGCGTTGGGTTTCAGTCCTACGAGCAGTACTTC. Encoded protein: CASSVGFQSYEQYF.

V usage is TRBV24-1 and J usage is TRBJ2-6, with 7 bases aligning to TRBD1. The CDR3 runs to 16 residues. J lost 0 bases, V lost 6 bases, and 4 bases had no gene match. Germline-derived CDR1 and CDR2 are KGHDR and SFDVKD. CDR3 in amino acids: CATSTSGGSGANVLTF. CDR3 DNA: TGTGCCACCAGTACCTCAGGGGGCTCTGGGGCCAACGTCCTGACTTTC.

This clonotype has a count of ten or more. The V and J genes are TRBV11-1 and TRBJ2-1, with 7 bases aligning to TRBD2. V lost 6 bases and J lost 7; bases outside the gene matches: 12. This CDR3 contains 15 residues. Germline CDR1 is SGHAT and CDR2 is FQDESV (reference sequence). The CDR3 reads CASRPTGLERNEQFF. CDR3 nucleotides: TGTGCCAGCAGACCAACCGGACTAGAACGGAATGAGCAGTTCTTC.

This clonotype has at least ten counts. The V call is TRBV24-1, the J call TRBJ2-3; D gene ambiguous. CDR1 is KGHDR and CDR2 is SFDVKD in the germline V gene. The CDR3 length is 15 residues. V was shortened by 4 bases and J by 0 bases, with 10 bases between the two germline ends. CDR3: CATSEGKPSTDTQYF. In nucleotides, the CDR3 is TGTGCCACCAGTGAAGGAAAACCCAGCACAGATACGCAGTATTTT.

This rearrangement joins TRBV15 to TRBJ2-1, with TRBD2 matching over 8 bases. From germline, CDR1 is LNHNV and CDR2 YYDKDF (reference sequence). V lost 1 base, J lost 8 bases, and 10 bases stayed unmatched. The length of the CDR3 is 16 residues. The CDR3 here is CATSRVGGTSFHEQFF. CDR3 coding DNA: TGTGCCACCAGCAGAGTCGGCGGGACTAGTTTCCATGAGCAGTTCTTC. Based on the CDR3 plus reference TRBV15 and TRBJ2-1, the full variable domain is DAMVIQNPRYQVTQFGKPVTLSCSQTLNHNVMYWYQQKSSQAPKLLFHYYDKDFNNEADTPDNFQSRRPNTSFCFLDIRSPGLGDTAMYLCATSRVGGTSFHEQFFGPGTRLTVL.

This chain joins TRBV5-1 and TRBJ2-2; no clear D. V lost 0 bases and J lost 7, with 7 bases in between. The CDR3 spans 13 residues. CDR1 and CDR2 from the germline V gene are SGHRS and YFSETQ. CDR3 in amino acids: CASSLEAHGELFF. The CDR3 DNA follows: TGCGCCAGCAGCTTGGAGGCACACGGGGAGCTGTTTTTT.

This clonotype was counted many times. The chain employs TRBV12-3 or TRBV12-4 and TRBJ1-5, with D unresolved. The CDR3 is 13 amino acids. V lost 5 bases and J 4 bases, leaving 9 bases between the germline ends. The CDR3 is CASSRGDNQPQHF. The CDR3 coding sequence is TGTGCCAGCAGTCGGGGAGATAATCAGCCCCAGCATTTT.